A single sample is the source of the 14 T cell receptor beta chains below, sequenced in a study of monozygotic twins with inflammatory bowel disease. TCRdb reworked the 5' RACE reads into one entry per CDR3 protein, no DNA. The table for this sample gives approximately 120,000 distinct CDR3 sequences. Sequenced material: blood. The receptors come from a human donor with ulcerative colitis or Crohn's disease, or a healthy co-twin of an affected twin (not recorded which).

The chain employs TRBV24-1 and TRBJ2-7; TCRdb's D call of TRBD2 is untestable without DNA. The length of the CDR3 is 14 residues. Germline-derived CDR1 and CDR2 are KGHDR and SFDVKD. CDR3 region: CATSDQDSSYEQYF.

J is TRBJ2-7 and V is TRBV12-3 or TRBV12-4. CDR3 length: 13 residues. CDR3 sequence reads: CASSLSRSYEQNF.

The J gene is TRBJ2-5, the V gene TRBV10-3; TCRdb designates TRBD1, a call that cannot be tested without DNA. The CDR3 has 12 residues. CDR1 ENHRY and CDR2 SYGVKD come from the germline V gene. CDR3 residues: CAISESSGQLYF.

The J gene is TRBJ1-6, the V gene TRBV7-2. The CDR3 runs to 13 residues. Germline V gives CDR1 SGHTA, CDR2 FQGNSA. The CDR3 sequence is CASGDSGGSPLHF.

Here the CDR3 reads CASSQDLTAYGYTF. The rearrangement uses TRBV3-1 and TRBJ1-2. This CDR3 spans 14 amino acids. CDR1 is LGHDT and CDR2 is YNNKEL in the germline V gene (reference sequence).

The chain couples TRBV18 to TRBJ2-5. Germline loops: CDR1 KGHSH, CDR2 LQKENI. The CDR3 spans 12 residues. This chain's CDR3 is CASSPQAETQYF.

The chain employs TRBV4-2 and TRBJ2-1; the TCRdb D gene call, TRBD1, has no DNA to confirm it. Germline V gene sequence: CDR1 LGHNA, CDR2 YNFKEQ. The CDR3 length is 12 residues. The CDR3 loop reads CASSQELAGVLF.

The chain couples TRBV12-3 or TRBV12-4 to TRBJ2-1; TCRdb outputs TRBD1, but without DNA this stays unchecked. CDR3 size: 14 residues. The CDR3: CASSPGADYNEQFF.

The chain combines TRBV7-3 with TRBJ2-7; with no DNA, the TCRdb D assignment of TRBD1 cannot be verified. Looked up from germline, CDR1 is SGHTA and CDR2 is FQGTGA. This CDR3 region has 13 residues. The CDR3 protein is CASSAGQGGEQYF.

This chain's CDR3 is CASSYSNWGNEQFF. The chain recombines TRBV6-5 with TRBJ2-1. Germline CDR1 is MNHEY and CDR2 is SVGAGI. The length of the CDR3 is 14 residues.

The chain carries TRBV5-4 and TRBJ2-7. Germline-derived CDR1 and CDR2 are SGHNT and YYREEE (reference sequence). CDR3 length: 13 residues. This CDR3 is CASSLGSANEQYF.

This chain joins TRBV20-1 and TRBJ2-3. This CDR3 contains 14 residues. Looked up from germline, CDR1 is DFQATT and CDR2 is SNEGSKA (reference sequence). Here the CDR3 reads CSARPASTADTQYF.

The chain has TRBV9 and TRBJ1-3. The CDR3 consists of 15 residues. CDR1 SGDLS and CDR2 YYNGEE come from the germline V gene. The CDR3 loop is CASSVGGRSGNTIYF. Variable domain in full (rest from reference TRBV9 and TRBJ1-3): DSGVTQTPKHLITATGQRVTLRCSPRSGDLSVYWYQQSLDQGLQFLIQYYNGEERAKGNILERFSAQQFPDLHSELNLSSLELGDSALYFCASSVGGRSGNTIYFGEGSWLTVV.

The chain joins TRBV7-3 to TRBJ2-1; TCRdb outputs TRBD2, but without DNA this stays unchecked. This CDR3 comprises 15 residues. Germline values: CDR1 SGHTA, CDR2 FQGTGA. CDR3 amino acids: CASSWRLAVDNEQFF. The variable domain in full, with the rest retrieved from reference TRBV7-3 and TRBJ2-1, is GAGVSQTPSNKVTEKGKYVELRCDPISGHTALYWYRQSLGQGPEFLIYFQGTGAADDSGLPNDRFFAVRPEGSVSTLKIQRTERGDSAVYLCASSWRLAVDNEQFFGPGTRLTVL.